One and the same sample provided the 29 T cell receptor beta chains below, sequenced in a study of T cell responses to AZD1222 COVID-19 vaccine. Clones were read by immunoSEQ multiplex PCR, and TCRdb kept only the in-frame ones, dropping some. Of about 110,000 clones in the sample, roughly 89% are singletons; the top ten hold about 20%. This specimen consisted of peripheral blood, obtained on day 0 of AZD1222 vaccination. These receptors came from an adult in good health.

This chain links TRBV3-1 (or the pseudogene TRBV3-2) with TRBJ1-2, with 8 bases lining up with TRBD1. Trimming removed 0 bases from V and 6 bases from J; junction bases left unmatched: 6. Germline values: CDR1 LGHDT, CDR2 YNNKEL (reference sequence). The CDR3 is made up of 15 amino acids. CDR3 bases: TGTGCCAGCAGCCAAGATCCGGGGACAGGACATGGCTACACCTTC. As protein: CASSQDPGTGHGYTF.

V and J are TRBV2 and TRBJ1-3; D gene unclear. V lost 5 bases, J lost 4 bases, and 15 bases lay in between. This CDR3 has 15 amino acids. CDR1 and CDR2 (germline): SNHLY, FYNNEI. CDR3 amino acids: CASSLDRRTGNTIYF. The CDR3 nucleotides read TGTGCCAGCAGTTTGGACCGACGAACCGGAAACACCATATATTTT.

The chain is built from TRBV19 and TRBJ1-4; 7 nucleotides match TRBD1. With 7 bases clipped from V and 5 bases from J, the junction kept 4 bases outside the gene matches. This CDR3 region has 13 residues. Germline loops: CDR1 LNHDA, CDR2 SQIVND (reference sequence). The CDR3: CASTETGNEKLFF. The CDR3 DNA follows: TGTGCCAGTACAGAGACAGGGAATGAAAAACTGTTTTTT. Full variable domain (missing parts from reference TRBV19 and TRBJ1-4): DGGITQSPKYLFRKEGQNVTLSCEQNLNHDAMYWYRQDPGQGLRLIYYSQIVNDFQKGDIAEGYSVSREKKESFPLTVTSAQKNPTAFYLCASTETGNEKLFFGSGTQLSVL.

This clone turned up a few times. The rearrangement joins TRBV11-2 to TRBJ1-1; D unclear. V gave up 1 base and J gave up 6 bases, with 12 bases separating them. This CDR3 has 14 amino acids. Germline loops: CDR1 SGHAT, CDR2 FQNNGV. DNA of the CDR3: TGTGCCAGCAGCTTAGTAACGTCCGGCCCTGAAGCTTTCTTT. Encoded protein: CASSLVTSGPEAFF.

The rearrangement joins TRBV11-2 to TRBJ2-3; D ambiguous. The V gene's germline CDR1 is SGHAT and CDR2 FQNNGV. Trimming stripped 4 bases from V and 8 bases from J, with 13 bases between. The CDR3 loop spans 13 amino acids. CDR3 protein: CASSYPGRSTQYF. The DNA for the CDR3 is TGTGCCAGCAGCTACCCCGGACGGAGTACGCAGTATTTT.

The CDR3 reads CSAREHSEQYF. In DNA form, the CDR3 reads TGCAGTGCTAGGGAGCATTCCGAGCAGTACTTC. The V gene is TRBV20-1, the J gene TRBJ2-7; D is unresolved. With 3 bases removed from V and 6 bases from J, the gap between germline ends came to 9 bases. The CDR3 is made up of 11 amino acids. Germline CDR1 reads DFQATT; CDR2 reads SNEGSKA (reference sequence).

V is TRBV5-6 and J is TRBJ2-5; D is possibly TRBD1 or TRBD2 (5 bases each). Trimming cost V 3 bases and J 5 bases, with 11 bases left between them. CDR1 SGHDT and CDR2 YYEEEE come from the germline V gene. The CDR3 contains 13 residues. CDR3 DNA: TGTGCCAGCAGCTCAGACTGGGGGGAGACCCAGTACTTC. Translation gives CASSSDWGETQYF.

The CDR3 here is CASSLPGSTEAFF. The CDR3 DNA is TGTGCCAGCAGCTTGCCAGGGAGTACTGAAGCTTTCTTT. J is TRBJ1-1 and V is TRBV5-6; possible D gene TRBD1, 5 bases. This CDR3 has 13 amino acids. Trimming took off 1 base at V and 5 bases at J, with 9 bases between the two ends. The germline CDR1 and CDR2 sequences are SGHDT and YYEEEE. Supplemented by reference TRBV5-6 and TRBJ1-1, the full variable domain reads DAGVTQSPTHLIKTRGQQVTLRCSPKSGHDTVSWYQQALGQGPQFIFQYYEEEERQRGNFPDRFSGHQFPNYSSELNVNALLLGDSALYLCASSLPGSTEAFFGQGTRLTVV.

This clone was detected only once. The chain employs TRBV27 and TRBJ1-2; TRBD1 agrees at 7 bases. The germline CDR1 and CDR2 sequences are MNHEY and SMNVEV (reference sequence). The trim removed 5 bases at V and 2 bases at J, leaving 2 bases unmatched. The CDR3 contains 13 residues. This CDR3 reads CASSPGQNYGYTF. In DNA, the CDR3 is TGTGCCAGCAGTCCGGGACAGAACTATGGCTACACCTTC.

In its sample, this clone was seen once. The chain couples TRBV5-1 to TRBJ2-7, with 9 bases matching TRBD1. Germline CDR1 SGHRS, CDR2 YFSETQ. CDR3 length equals 19 residues. V shed 0 bases, J shed 5 bases, and the junction held 18 bases outside the gene matches. The CDR3 coding sequence is TGCGCCAGCAGCTTGGCGACGCCCCGGGGACAGGGAGGGTTGAACGAGCAGTACTTC. This codes for CASSLATPRGQGGLNEQYF.

The chain couples TRBV27 to TRBJ2-3; no definite D call. There are 12 residues in the CDR3. CDR1 is MNHEY, CDR2 SMNVEV, per germline (reference sequence). Trimming took 7 bases from V and 5 from J, leaving 10 bases between them. CDR3 protein: CASKGLGDTQYF. As DNA, the CDR3 is TGTGCCAGCAAAGGGTTGGGAGATACGCAGTATTTT.

The chain is built from TRBV18 and TRBJ1-1; 8 bases are a match to TRBD1. Trimming took 9 bases from V and 5 from J; bases not matched to a gene: 17. CDR1 is KGHSH, CDR2 LQKENI, per germline. The CDR3 totals 16 residues. CDR3 loop: CASSGLGQGRSTEAFF. CDR3 nucleotide sequence: TGTGCCAGTTCAGGTCTAGGACAGGGACGAAGTACTGAAGCTTTCTTT.

This CDR3 is CASGGYRGSDTEAFF. In nucleotides, the CDR3 is TGTGCCAGCGGCGGGTACAGGGGGAGTGACACTGAAGCTTTCTTT. The gene calls are TRBV7-9 and TRBJ1-1, with TRBD1 matching over 8 bases. The CDR3 is 15 amino acids. The J segment lost 3 bases and the V segment lost 8 bases, leaving 11 bases of the junction unmatched. Germline CDR1 and CDR2: SEHNR and FQNEAQ (reference sequence).

The chain employs TRBV30 and TRBJ2-1; 7 bases map to TRBD1. Germline V gene data show CDR1 as GTSNPN and CDR2 as SVGIG (reference sequence). This CDR3 is 14 amino acids long. V shed 4 bases and J 3 bases; nucleotides not matched to a gene: 6. Here the CDR3 reads CAWTGQGDYNEQFF. The CDR3 region has the DNA TGTGCCTGGACTGGGCAGGGGGACTACAATGAGCAGTTCTTC.

This rearrangement joins TRBV5-1 to TRBJ1-2, with 7 positions matching TRBD1. V was clipped by 4 bases and J by 2 bases; unmatched bases: 2. CDR1 is SGHRS, CDR2 YFSETQ, per germline. This CDR3 comprises 13 residues. CDR3 nucleotide sequence: TGCGCCAGCAGCGGGGGACAGAACTATGGCTACACCTTC. Protein sequence: CASSGGQNYGYTF.

About this clone itself: The sample has other DNA sequences that encode this CDR3 too. The chain links TRBV3-1 (or the pseudogene TRBV3-2) to TRBJ1-1; D uncertain. V lost 0 bases and J lost 1, with 3 bases in between. The CDR3 loop spans 13 amino acids. Germline V gene data show CDR1 as LGHDT and CDR2 as YNNKEL (reference sequence). This chain's CDR3 is CASSQDRNTEAFF. CDR3 coding DNA: TGTGCCAGCAGCCAAGACAGGAACACTGAAGCTTTCTTT.

The V and J genes are TRBV7-8 and TRBJ1-1, with D hard to call. CDR3 size: 13 residues. V was trimmed by 6 bases and J by 3 bases, leaving 11 bases between them. CDR1 is SGHVS, CDR2 FQNEAQ, per germline. CDR3 residues: CASRRRADTEAFF. As DNA, the CDR3 is TGTGCCAGCAGGCGGCGAGCGGACACTGAAGCTTTCTTT. The full variable domain, its missing parts supplied by reference TRBV7-8 and TRBJ1-1, is GAGVSQSPRYKVAKRGQDVALRCDPISGHVSLFWYQQALGQGPEFLTYFQNEAQLDKSGLPSDRFFAERPEGSVSTLKIQRTQQEDSAVYLCASRRRADTEAFFGQGTRLTVV.

The gene calls are TRBV9 and TRBJ1-1, with D possibly matching TRBD1 (6 bases). The CDR3 contains 14 residues. CDR1 SGDLS and CDR2 YYNGEE come from the germline V gene. Trimming took 4 bases from V and 4 from J, leaving 14 bases between them. Written as DNA, the CDR3 is TGTGCCAGCAGCACGGGAGGAGGGGGCACTGAAGCTTTCTTT. This encodes CASSTGGGGTEAFF.

V and J are TRBV10-2 and TRBJ1-3; no clear D. Trimming took off 7 bases at V and 4 bases at J, with 17 bases between the two ends. There are 15 residues in the CDR3. From germline, CDR1 is WSHSY and CDR2 SAAADI. CDR3 DNA: TGCGCCAGCACTCATACTCGGAGTGACGGAAACACCATATATTTT. As protein: CASTHTRSDGNTIYF.

The rearrangement joins TRBV6-5 to TRBJ1-1; D not certain. The germline V and J ends were trimmed by 8 bases and 10 bases, with 20 bases remaining between them. Germline V gives CDR1 MNHEY, CDR2 SVGAGI. This CDR3 comprises 13 residues. The CDR3 spells CASESGRTLGAFF. Written as DNA, the CDR3 is TGTGCCAGCGAATCCGGACGGACCCTGGGAGCTTTCTTT.

The sample holds one count of this clone. The chain has TRBV5-1 and TRBJ2-2, with 9 bases matching TRBD1. The ends lost 4 bases at V and 5 bases at J; junction bases unmatched: 9. CDR3 size: 16 residues. Germline V CDR1 and CDR2: SGHRS, YFSETQ. CDR3 sequence reads: CASSPGTGTQTGELFF. The DNA for the CDR3 is TGCGCCAGCAGCCCAGGGACAGGGACCCAAACCGGGGAGCTGTTTTTT.

The chain is built from TRBV5-1 and TRBJ2-5, with D maybe TRBD2 (5 bases). CDR3 length: 14 amino acids. Germline CDR1 reads SGHRS; CDR2 reads YFSETQ. Trimming cost V 4 bases and J 3 bases, with 13 bases left between them. This CDR3 is CASSPGGQEETQYF. CDR3 sequence (DNA): TGCGCCAGCAGCCCTGGAGGCCAGGAAGAGACCCAGTACTTC.

The sample holds a few counts of this clone. The chain has TRBV19 and TRBJ1-5, with D possibly TRBD1 on 6 matching bases. Germline lookup yields CDR1 LNHDA and CDR2 SQIVND (reference sequence). The CDR3 totals 16 residues. Trimming left V 9 bases short and J 0 bases short, with 18 bases between. CDR3: CASGTRRFNSNQPQHF. The CDR3, as DNA: TGTGCCAGCGGGACAAGGAGGTTCAATAGCAATCAGCCCCAGCATTTT. Full variable domain (missing parts from reference TRBV19 and TRBJ1-5): DGGITQSPKYLFRKEGQNVTLSCEQNLNHDAMYWYRQDPGQGLRLIYYSQIVNDFQKGDIAEGYSVSREKKESFPLTVTSAQKNPTAFYLCASGTRRFNSNQPQHFGDGTRLSIL.

The genes are TRBV2 and TRBJ2-2; 12 nucleotides line up with TRBD2. Germline CDR1 and CDR2: SNHLY and FYNNEI. J gave up 6 bases and V 4 bases, and 3 bases lay outside the gene matches. The CDR3 has 15 amino acids. The CDR3, as DNA: TGTGCCAGCAGTGCCTCTAGCGGGGGGGCCGGGGAGCTGTTTTTT. Translating gives CASSASSGGAGELFF.

J is TRBJ2-5 and V is TRBV7-3; the D is unclear. Germline loops: CDR1 SGHTA, CDR2 FQGTGA. The CDR3 has 13 amino acids. V lost 4 bases and J 5 bases, leaving 11 bases between the germline ends. The CDR3 here is CASSSSLGETQYF. The DNA for the CDR3 is TGTGCCAGCAGCTCCTCCCTGGGGGAGACCCAGTACTTC.

The gene calls are TRBV11-1 and TRBJ2-7; D is unresolved. CDR3 size: 16 residues. Germline lookup yields CDR1 SGHAT and CDR2 FQDESV (reference sequence). The V end was cut by 1 base, the J end by 7 bases, with 20 bases between. The CDR3 nucleotides read TGTGCCAGCAGCTTAGAGGCCCCAACTCATAGTCGGGAGCAGTACTTC. Its translation is CASSLEAPTHSREQYF.

V and J are TRBV5-1 and TRBJ2-5, with D perhaps matching TRBD2 (6 bases). The CDR3 is made up of 13 amino acids. Germline V CDR1 and CDR2: SGHRS, YFSETQ. Trimming stripped 0 bases from V and 5 bases from J, with 8 bases between. The CDR3 sequence is CASSLEGRETQYF. The CDR3 nucleotides read TGCGCCAGCAGCTTGGAGGGGAGGGAGACCCAGTACTTC.

The chain links TRBV11-2 to TRBJ2-3; D call uncertain. In germline, CDR1 is SGHAT, CDR2 FQNNGV. The CDR3 contains 14 residues. V dropped 7 bases and J dropped 0 bases, with 11 bases sitting between them. The CDR3: CASTPGFSTDTQYF. The DNA for the CDR3 is TGTGCCAGCACCCCCGGATTTAGCACAGATACGCAGTATTTT.

The chain recombines TRBV7-8 with TRBJ2-6; 9 bases are a match to TRBD1. The V gene's germline CDR1 is SGHVS and CDR2 FQNEAQ. CDR3 length: 18 residues. The J segment lost 0 bases and the V segment lost 4 bases, leaving 7 bases of the junction unmatched. CDR3 DNA: TGTGCCAGCAGCTCACCCGGGACAGGGACCTCTGGGGCCAACGTCCTGACTTTC. Translated, it gives CASSSPGTGTSGANVLTF.